Reported below is one TCR beta chain. Some clones are missing from TCRdb's copy, which holds only in-frame ones; the method was immunoSEQ multiplex PCR. The sample yields about 2,100,000 clones, about 92% seen once. Germline CDR1 reads SGHVS; CDR2 reads FNYEAQ. V shed 6 bases and J 3 bases; nucleotides not matched to a gene: 12. This CDR3 has 18 residues. Naive CD8 cells, CD45RO-negative and positively selected for CCR7, excluded terminally differentiated effector memory CD45RA+ cells. The sample originates from a study of shared clonotypes between healthy human individuals. The gene calls are TRBV7-6 and TRBJ2-2, with 11 bases matching TRBD1. The source of this sequence is a man between 18 and 29 years old in good health. Some clones in this sample may be carry-over from other donors' samples. The sequenced sample consisted of naive CD8+ T cells from PBMCs. CDR3 region: CASRPIPGQGEDTGELFF. For the CDR3, the DNA is TGTGCCAGCAGACCAATACCGGGACAGGGGGAGGACACCGGGGAGCTGTTTTTT.